Below are 9 T cell receptor beta chains sequenced from a single sample in a study of OX40 agonist ivuxolimab in advanced cancers. Some clones are missing from TCRdb's copy, which holds only in-frame ones; the method was immunoSEQ multiplex PCR. The sample lists roughly 72,000 clones, roughly 80% occurring once. The sequenced sample was CD4+ or CD8+ T cells sorted from blood, obtained in a trial of the OX40 agonist ivuxolimab. Receptors were obtained from an adult with an advanced solid tumor such as melanoma, head and neck, liver or kidney cancer.

V is TRBV4-1 and J is TRBJ1-5, with 9 bases matching TRBD1. CDR1 MGHRA and CDR2 YSYEKL come from the germline V gene. There are 15 residues in the CDR3. V was clipped by 3 bases and J by 2 bases; unmatched bases: 2. Here the CDR3 reads CASSQGQGGNQPQHF. CDR3 coding DNA: TGCGCCAGCAGCCAGGGACAGGGAGGCAATCAGCCCCAGCATTTT.

V usage is TRBV19 and J usage is TRBJ1-2; possible D gene TRBD1, 5 bases. The CDR3 consists of 14 residues. CDR1 is LNHDA, CDR2 SQIVND, per germline (reference sequence). V lost 3 bases and J lost 2, with 10 bases in between. The CDR3 protein is CASSIPGINYGYTF. The DNA for the CDR3 is TGTGCCAGTAGTATCCCAGGGATCAACTATGGCTACACCTTC.

This chain uses TRBV10-3 with TRBJ2-1, with 8 bases matching TRBD2. The ends lost 1 base at V and 4 bases at J; junction bases unmatched: 6. Germline V gives CDR1 ENHRY, CDR2 SYGVKD. The CDR3 consists of 16 residues. The DNA of the CDR3 is TGTGCCATCAGTGAGTGGGATAGCGGGACATACAATGAGCAGTTCTTC. Translation: CAISEWDSGTYNEQFF.

This rearrangement joins TRBV6-4 to TRBJ1-6; 10 positions agree with TRBD1. V lost 5 bases to trimming and J lost 7 bases; unmatched junction nucleotides: 11. Germline V gives CDR1 MRHNA, CDR2 SNTAGT. The CDR3 spans 17 residues. The CDR3 DNA reads TGTGCCAGCAGTCGTTACCCCGGGACAGGGGAAAATTCACCCCTCCACTTT. Residues: CASSRYPGTGENSPLHF.

The chain carries TRBV5-1 and TRBJ2-1, with 7 bases fitting TRBD1. CDR1 is SGHRS and CDR2 is YFSETQ in the germline V gene. This CDR3 is built from 15 residues. The V and J ends lost 0 bases and 4 bases, in that order; junction bases with no gene match: 4. The CDR3 here is CASSLAQGLYNEQFF. The CDR3 nucleotides read TGCGCCAGCAGCTTGGCACAGGGGCTTTACAATGAGCAGTTCTTC.

The chain joins TRBV5-4 to TRBJ2-5; D gene uncertain. Gene TRBJ2-7 matches the end of the DNA better, so the J call may be wrong. Germline loops: CDR1 SGHNT, CDR2 YYREEE (reference sequence). The CDR3 totals 12 residues. The CDR3 loop is CASSSGSYEQYF. DNA for the CDR3: TGTGCCAGCAGCTCCGGGTCCTACGAGCAGTACTTC.

The rearrangement links TRBV2 to TRBJ1-4, with D maybe TRBD1 (6 bases). Germline CDR1 and CDR2: SNHLY and FYNNEI. The CDR3 is made up of 17 amino acids. V lost 4 bases to trimming and J lost 3 bases, with 18 bases between them. The CDR3 region is CASSVEVGGASNEKLFF. In nucleotides, the CDR3 is TGTGCCAGCAGTGTGGAAGTCGGGGGGGCGTCTAATGAAAAACTGTTTTTT.

The chain is built from TRBV7-6 and TRBJ2-6; D not resolved. CDR1 and CDR2 from the germline V gene are SGHVS and FNYEAQ. Trimming cost V 2 bases and J 2 bases, with 4 bases left between them. There are 14 residues in the CDR3. The CDR3 protein is CASSLLTGANVLTF. DNA of the CDR3: TGTGCCAGCAGCTTACTAACTGGGGCCAACGTCCTGACTTTC.

This clone was counted once. V usage is TRBV5-1 and J usage is TRBJ2-5; 11 bases align to TRBD2. J lost 1 base, V lost 4 bases, and 12 bases had no gene match. The germline CDR1 and CDR2 sequences are SGHRS and YFSETQ. CDR3 length: 18 residues. The CDR3 is CASSVVWRLAGGQETQYF. The CDR3 nucleotides are TGCGCCAGCAGCGTGGTCTGGAGGCTAGCGGGGGGCCAAGAGACCCAGTACTTC.